The TCR beta chain under discussion was sequenced for a study of T cell responses to AZD1222 COVID-19 vaccine. Findings of the study overall: The study identified only a handful of AZD1222 recipients as seropositive at baseline.

The CDR3 is made up of 16 amino acids. Trimming removed 0 bases at V and 2 bases at J, with 14 bases between. Germline V gene lookup returns CDR1 SEHNR and CDR2 FQNEAQ (reference sequence). In regard to this clone: Its antigen is not identified.

Produced via immunoSEQ multiplex PCR; TCRdb's table is partial and in-frame only. Among 100,000 to 130,000 clones listed, 87% were seen once. This sample comprised peripheral blood, obtained 28 days after the second AZD1222 dose. This TCR derives from an adult who received the AZD1222 COVID-19 vaccine. The chain couples TRBV7-9 to TRBJ2-7; D remains ambiguous. The CDR3 sequence is CASSLASSTMPYEQYF. The CDR3, as DNA: TGTGCCAGCAGCTTAGCATCTTCTACTATGCCCTACGAGCAGTACTTC.